Following are 16 T cell receptor beta chains from one sample sequenced in a study of CD8+CD57+ T cells in acquired aplastic anemia. Genomic DNA, the template, was used for profiling of the TCR beta VDJ and CDR3. TCRdb fed the reads into MiXCR, producing one record per CDR3 protein. The data contain about 180,000 distinct CDR3 sequences, 45% to 60% of them seen just once; the ten biggest clones take up roughly 13%. CD8+CD57+ cell expansion, shown by flow cytometry, had occurred in the patients selected for sequencing. Sequenced input: sorted CD4+, CD8+, or CD8+CD57+ T cells (not recorded which) from PBMCs. The receptor set was obtained from a human donor with aplastic anemia.

The J gene is TRBJ1-2, the V gene TRBV2, with 8 bases lining up with TRBD1. V lost 5 bases, J lost 1 base, and 3 bases stayed unmatched. CDR1 and CDR2 (germline): SNHLY, FYNNEI. CDR3 size: 14 residues. The CDR3 region is CASSRQGLNYGYTF. DNA of the CDR3: TGTGCCAGCAGTCGACAGGGGCTTAACTATGGCTACACCTTC.

This clonotype has at least ten counts. The chain has TRBV12-3 or TRBV12-4 and TRBJ1-1; TRBD1 is a possible D gene (5 bases). The CDR3 is 14 amino acids. V lost 7 bases, J lost 0 bases, and 12 bases lay in between. The CDR3 DNA sequence: TGTGCCAGCAAACCGGGACCCATGAACACTGAAGCTTTCTTT. This encodes CASKPGPMNTEAFF.

The rearrangement links TRBV12-3 or TRBV12-4 to TRBJ2-1, with TRBD1 matching over 10 bases. The trim removed 7 bases at V and 1 base at J, leaving 16 bases unmatched. This CDR3 spans 19 amino acids. CDR3 bases: TGTGCCAGCAATCCGGGACAGGGGCAATTAACAGGGTCCTACAATGAGCAGTTCTTC. This gives the protein CASNPGQGQLTGSYNEQFF.

The V and J genes are TRBV7-8 and TRBJ2-1; no reliable D call. CDR1 is SGHVS and CDR2 is FQNEAQ in the germline V gene. V was cut by 0 bases and J by 8 bases, with 5 bases left in between. This CDR3 has 12 residues. The CDR3 DNA sequence: TGTGCCAGCAGCTTAGCGATCGATGAGCAGTTCTTC. Its translation: CASSLAIDEQFF.

The V gene is TRBV10-2, the J gene TRBJ2-5; 8 bases align to TRBD2. The germline V gene encodes CDR1 WSHSY and CDR2 SAAADI. V gave up 3 bases and J gave up 4 bases; unmatched junction bases: 13. This CDR3 comprises 17 residues. The CDR3 spells CASSDEREIGIGETQYF. The CDR3 region has the DNA TGCGCCAGCAGTGATGAGCGGGAGATAGGTATAGGAGAGACCCAGTACTTC.

This clonotype appeared a few times. This chain connects TRBV10-3 to TRBJ2-5; D perhaps matches TRBD1 (5 bases). From germline, CDR1 is ENHRY and CDR2 SYGVKD. With 3 bases removed from V and 6 bases from J, the gap between germline ends came to 11 bases. The CDR3 extends over 13 amino acids. The CDR3 loop reads CAISEGVKKTQYF. The CDR3 DNA follows: TGTGCCATCAGTGAAGGGGTGAAGAAGACCCAGTACTTC.

This chain joins TRBV2 and TRBJ2-1, with D unclear. Trimming pared 6 bases from V and 8 bases from J, leaving 11 bases between. CDR1 is SNHLY and CDR2 is FYNNEI in the germline V gene. The CDR3 is 12 amino acids. The chain's CDR3 is CASRAGHDEQFF. The CDR3 region has the DNA TGTGCCAGCAGGGCCGGCCACGATGAGCAGTTCTTC.

This clonotype occurred many times. The chain employs TRBV10-2 and TRBJ2-3; D ambiguous. Germline CDR1 WSHSY, CDR2 SAAADI. The CDR3 is 11 residues long. Trimming took 6 bases from V and 3 from J, leaving 4 bases between them. In DNA, the CDR3 is TGCGCCAGCAGGATTACAGATACGCAGTATTTT. Amino acids: CASRITDTQYF.

V gene TRBV7-8 combines with J gene TRBJ1-1, with D maybe TRBD1 (5 bases). Deletions cut 1 base from V and 8 bases from J, with 17 bases between. CDR1 is SGHVS, CDR2 FQNEAQ, per germline. CDR3 length: 15 amino acids. The CDR3 loop is CASSLVLSEGTEAFF. For the CDR3, the DNA is TGTGCCAGCAGCTTAGTCCTGTCTGAGGGGACCGAAGCTTTCTTT.

On this clonotype: Sequence at one end of the junction differs from germline and may be a read error. Here the CDR3 reads CTSRQGHSNQPQHF. The CDR3 region has the DNA TGTACCAGTAGGCAGGGCCATAGCAATCAGCCCCAGCATTTT. The rearrangement links TRBV19 to TRBJ1-5, with D possibly matching TRBD1 (5 bases). The V gene's germline CDR1 is LNHDA and CDR2 SQIVND (reference sequence). This CDR3 contains 14 residues.

This clonotype turned up a few times. The chain uses TRBV28 and TRBJ2-5, with no clear D. The germline V and J ends were trimmed by 0 bases and 3 bases, with 8 bases remaining between them. The CDR3 spans 14 residues. Germline CDR1 reads MDHEN; CDR2 reads SYDVKM. In DNA, the CDR3 is TGTGCCAGCAGTTTATGGTCAGCAAAAGAGACCCAGTACTTC. Translation: CASSLWSAKETQYF.

The V call is TRBV11-1, the J call TRBJ2-1, with D perhaps TRBD1 or TRBD2 (5 bases each). The germline V gene encodes CDR1 SGHAT and CDR2 FQDESV (reference sequence). The V and J ends lost 5 bases and 9 bases respectively, with 17 bases between them. The CDR3 covers 14 residues. The chain's CDR3 is CASSLGPTDVEQFF. CDR3 DNA: TGTGCCAGCAGCCTGGGACCGACGGACGTTGAGCAGTTCTTC.

The chain has TRBV20-1 and TRBJ2-7; either TRBD1 or TRBD2 may supply D (5 bases each). This CDR3 spans 13 amino acids. V shed 1 base and J shed 5 bases, with 12 bases lying between them. Germline V gives CDR1 DFQATT, CDR2 SNEGSKA (reference sequence). CDR3 DNA sequence: TGCAGTGCTAGAGTTACATCGGGGCACGAGCAGTACTTC. Amino acid sequence: CSARVTSGHEQYF.

The chain combines TRBV2 with TRBJ2-1; 7 bases line up with TRBD2. The CDR3 length is 16 residues. J was trimmed by 9 bases and V by 2 bases; bases with no gene match: 13. In germline, CDR1 is SNHLY, CDR2 FYNNEI. Here the CDR3 reads CASSESKGGSRIEQFF. The CDR3, as DNA: TGTGCCAGCAGTGAATCAAAGGGCGGGAGTAGGATTGAGCAGTTCTTC.

This clonotype came up many times. The genes are TRBV5-6 and TRBJ1-3, with D unresolved. The CDR3 length is 12 residues. Trimming removed 4 bases at V and 4 bases at J, with 6 bases between. Germline-derived CDR1 and CDR2 are SGHDT and YYEEEE. The CDR3 DNA reads TGTGCCAGCAGCCCCCTGGGAAACACCATATATTTT. Its protein is CASSPLGNTIYF.

The V and J genes are TRBV7-3 and TRBJ2-3; D tentatively reads TRBD1 or TRBD2 (7 bases each). The CDR3 covers 17 residues. V was shortened by 5 bases and J by 0 bases, with 18 bases between the two germline ends. Germline V CDR1 and CDR2: SGHTA, FQGTGA. Here the CDR3 DNA reads TGTGCCAGCAGCCCAGGGGGGGGCGGGGCTAGCACAGATACGCAGTATTTT. It is translated as CASSPGGGGASTDTQYF.